The rows below give T cell receptor beta chains drawn from one sample of a study of CD8 T cells in Susac syndrome. Each CDR3 protein is one row after TCRdb ran MiXCR on the immunoSEQ multiplex PCR reads. The sample has 25,000 to 30,000 distinct CDR3 sequences, approximately 94% seen once. The sequenced sample consisted of CD8+ T cells from PBMCs. Receptors were obtained from a human donor in good health. The CDR3 runs from the conserved cysteine through the conserved F or W. The D gene is left open where the match is weak. Where a row states a size, it is once, few, many or the class of an expanded clone; other rows omit it.

V gene: TRBV5-1; J gene: TRBJ2-7; D gene: TRBD1; clone size: .; CDR3 protein: CASSYTGQGYEQYF; CDR3 DNA: TGCGCCAGCAGCTATACGGGACAGGGTTACGAGCAGTACTTC
V gene: TRBV10-3; J gene: TRBJ1-5; D gene: .; clone size: .; CDR3 protein: CAISQGGSNQPQHF; CDR3 DNA: TGTGCCATCAGCCAGGGCGGGAGCAATCAGCCCCAGCATTTT
V gene: TRBV19; J gene: TRBJ1-6; D gene: .; clone size: .; CDR3 protein: CASSILQGFNSPLHF; CDR3 DNA: TGTGCCAGTAGTATTCTCCAGGGGTTTAATTCACCCCTCCACTTT
V gene: TRBV28; J gene: TRBJ1-1; D gene: .; clone size: .; CDR3 protein: CASSLTGHLNTEAFF; CDR3 DNA: TGTGCCAGCAGTTTAACGGGACACCTGAACACTGAAGCTTTCTTT
V gene: TRBV4-1; J gene: TRBJ1-4; D gene: .; clone size: once; CDR3 protein: CASSQDLTRRVSEKLFF; CDR3 DNA: TGCGCCAGCAGCCAAGATCTTACCCGGCGGGTTTCCGAAAAACTGTTTTTT
V gene: TRBV19; J gene: TRBJ1-2; D gene: .; clone size: .; CDR3 protein: CATKDSLYGYTF; CDR3 DNA: TGTGCCACAAAGGACAGCCTCTATGGCTACACCTTC
V gene: TRBV20-1; J gene: TRBJ1-1; D gene: .; clone size: once; CDR3 protein: CSAPLRGRNTEAFF; CDR3 DNA: TGCAGTGCTCCCCTGCGGGGCCGCAACACTGAAGCTTTCTTT
V gene: TRBV3-1; J gene: TRBJ2-1; D gene: .; clone size: once; CDR3 protein: CASSQPSTNEQFF; CDR3 DNA: TGTGCCAGCAGCCAACCGTCAACCAATGAGCAGTTCTTC
V gene: TRBV6-2/TRBV6-3; J gene: TRBJ2-2; D gene: .; clone size: few; CDR3 protein: CASINKGSTGELFF; CDR3 DNA: TGTGCCAGCATAAACAAGGGTAGCACCGGGGAGCTGTTTTTT
V gene: TRBV6-5; J gene: TRBJ2-7; D gene: .; clone size: .; CDR3 protein: CASRRDYEQYF; CDR3 DNA: TGTGCCAGCAGGAGGGACTACGAGCAGTACTTC
V gene: TRBV3-1; J gene: TRBJ2-7; D gene: .; clone size: .; CDR3 protein: CASSHRDYEQYF; CDR3 DNA: TGTGCCAGCAGCCACCGCGACTACGAGCAGTACTTC
V gene: TRBV29-1; J gene: TRBJ2-3; D gene: TRBD2; clone size: .; CDR3 protein: CSVIGASAGVLRDTQYF; CDR3 DNA: TGCAGCGTTATTGGTGCCAGTGCGGGGGTGTTAAGGGATACGCAGTATTTT
V gene: TRBV4-3; J gene: TRBJ2-3; D gene: .; clone size: .; CDR3 protein: CASSRLSSSFTDTQYF; CDR3 DNA: TGCGCCAGCAGCCGACTTAGCTCATCATTCACAGATACGCAGTATTTT
V gene: TRBV6-5; J gene: TRBJ1-1; D gene: TRBD1; clone size: .; CDR3 protein: CASSYRQGSVMNTEAFF; CDR3 DNA: TGTGCCAGCAGTTACCGACAGGGGAGTGTAATGAACACTGAAGCTTTCTTT